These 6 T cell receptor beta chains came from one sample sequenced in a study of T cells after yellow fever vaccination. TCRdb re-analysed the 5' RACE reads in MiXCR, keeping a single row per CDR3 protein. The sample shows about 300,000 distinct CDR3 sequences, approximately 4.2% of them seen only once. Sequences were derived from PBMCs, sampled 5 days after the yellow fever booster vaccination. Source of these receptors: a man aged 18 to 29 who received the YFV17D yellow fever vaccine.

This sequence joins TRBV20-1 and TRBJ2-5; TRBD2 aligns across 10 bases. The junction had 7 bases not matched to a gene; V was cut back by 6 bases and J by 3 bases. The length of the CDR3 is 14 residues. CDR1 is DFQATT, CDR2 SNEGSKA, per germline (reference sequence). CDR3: CSAWGLAGEETQYF. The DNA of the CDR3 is TGCAGTGCATGGGGGCTAGCGGGGGAAGAGACCCAGTACTTC.

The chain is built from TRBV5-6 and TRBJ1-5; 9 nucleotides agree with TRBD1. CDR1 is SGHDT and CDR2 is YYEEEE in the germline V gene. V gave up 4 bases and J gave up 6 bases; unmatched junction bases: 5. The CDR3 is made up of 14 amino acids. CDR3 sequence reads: CASSVGQGRQPQHF. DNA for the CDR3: TGTGCCAGCAGCGTGGGACAGGGCCGTCAGCCCCAGCATTTT.

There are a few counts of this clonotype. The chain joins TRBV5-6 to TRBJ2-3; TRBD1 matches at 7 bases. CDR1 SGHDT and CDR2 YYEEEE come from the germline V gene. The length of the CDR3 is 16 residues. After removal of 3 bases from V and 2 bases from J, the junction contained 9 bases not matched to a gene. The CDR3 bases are TGTGCCAGCAGCTACGCGCGACAGGGCCCCACAGATACGCAGTATTTT. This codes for CASSYARQGPTDTQYF.

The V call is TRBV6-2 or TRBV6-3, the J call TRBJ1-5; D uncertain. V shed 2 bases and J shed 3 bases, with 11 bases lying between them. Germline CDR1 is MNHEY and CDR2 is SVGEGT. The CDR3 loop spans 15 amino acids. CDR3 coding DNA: TGTGCCAGCAGTTACGATCCGACGGCCAATCAGCCCCAGCATTTT. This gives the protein CASSYDPTANQPQHF.

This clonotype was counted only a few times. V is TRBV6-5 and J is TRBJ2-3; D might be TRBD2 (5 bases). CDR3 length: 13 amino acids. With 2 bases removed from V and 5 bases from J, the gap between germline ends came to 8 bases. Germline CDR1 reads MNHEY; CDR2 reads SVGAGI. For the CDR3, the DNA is TGTGCCAGCAGTTACCGGCGGGTAGATACGCAGTATTTT. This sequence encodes CASSYRRVDTQYF.

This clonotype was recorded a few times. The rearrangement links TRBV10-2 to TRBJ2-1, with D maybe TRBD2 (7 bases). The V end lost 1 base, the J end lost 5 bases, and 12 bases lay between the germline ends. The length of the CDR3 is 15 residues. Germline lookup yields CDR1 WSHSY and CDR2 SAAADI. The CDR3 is CASSELGGRHNEQFF. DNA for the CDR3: TGCGCCAGCAGTGAGTTGGGGGGGCGCCACAATGAGCAGTTCTTC.